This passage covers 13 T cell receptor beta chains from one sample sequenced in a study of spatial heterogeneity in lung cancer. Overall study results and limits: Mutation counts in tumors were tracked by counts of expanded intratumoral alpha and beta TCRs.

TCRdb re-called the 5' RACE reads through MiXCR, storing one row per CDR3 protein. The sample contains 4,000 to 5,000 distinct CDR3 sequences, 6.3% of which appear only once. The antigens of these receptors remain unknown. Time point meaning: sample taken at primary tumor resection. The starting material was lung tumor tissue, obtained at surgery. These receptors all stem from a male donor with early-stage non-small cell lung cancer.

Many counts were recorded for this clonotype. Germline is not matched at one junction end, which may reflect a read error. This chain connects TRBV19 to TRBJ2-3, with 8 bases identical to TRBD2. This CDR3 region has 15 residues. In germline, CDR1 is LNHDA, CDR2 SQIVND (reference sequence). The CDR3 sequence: CASSGAFLGTDTQYF. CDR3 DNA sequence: TGTGCTAGTAGCGGGGCCTTCTTGGGTACAGATACGCAGTATTTT.

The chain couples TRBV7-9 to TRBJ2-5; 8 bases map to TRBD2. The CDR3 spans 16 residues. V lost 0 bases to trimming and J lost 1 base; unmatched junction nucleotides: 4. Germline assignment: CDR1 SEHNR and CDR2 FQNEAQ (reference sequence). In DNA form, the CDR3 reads TGTGCCAGCAGCTTAGCGGGGCTAGCGGGCCAAGAGACCCAGTACTTC. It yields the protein CASSLAGLAGQETQYF.

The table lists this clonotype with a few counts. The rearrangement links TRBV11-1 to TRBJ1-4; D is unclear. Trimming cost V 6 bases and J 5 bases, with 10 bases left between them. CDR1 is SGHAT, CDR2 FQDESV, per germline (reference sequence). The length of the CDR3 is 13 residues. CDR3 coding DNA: TGTGCCAGCAGTCTTGGATCAAATGAAAAACTGTTTTTT. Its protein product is CASSLGSNEKLFF.

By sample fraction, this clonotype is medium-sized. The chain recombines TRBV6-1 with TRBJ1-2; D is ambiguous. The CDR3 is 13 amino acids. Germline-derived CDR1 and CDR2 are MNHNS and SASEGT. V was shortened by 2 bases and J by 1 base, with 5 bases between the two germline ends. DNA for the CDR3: TGTGCCAGCAGTGAACTCAATAACTATGGCTACACCTTC. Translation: CASSELNNYGYTF.

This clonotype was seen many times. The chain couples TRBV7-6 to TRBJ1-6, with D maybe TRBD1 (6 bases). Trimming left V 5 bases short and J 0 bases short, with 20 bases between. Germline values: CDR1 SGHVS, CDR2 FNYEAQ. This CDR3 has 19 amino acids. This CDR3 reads CASSQSPRTDFSYNSPLHF. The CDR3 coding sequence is TGTGCCAGCAGCCAAAGCCCCAGGACAGACTTCTCCTATAATTCACCCCTCCACTTT.

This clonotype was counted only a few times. The CDR3 DNA reads TGCGCCAGCAGCCCCCAGGGGGGCGGCAATCAGCCCCAGCATTTT. Translated, it gives CASSPQGGGNQPQHF. V usage is TRBV5-1 and J usage is TRBJ1-5; 7 bases are a match to TRBD1. Trimming cost V 4 bases and J 2 bases; bases outside gene matches: 6. The germline V gene encodes CDR1 SGHRS and CDR2 YFSETQ. CDR3 length: 15 residues.

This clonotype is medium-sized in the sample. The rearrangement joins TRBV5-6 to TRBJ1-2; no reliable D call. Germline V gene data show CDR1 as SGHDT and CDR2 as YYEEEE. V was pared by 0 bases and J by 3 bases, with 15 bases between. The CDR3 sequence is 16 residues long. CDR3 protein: CASSLAGFTLDYGYTF. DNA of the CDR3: TGTGCCAGCAGCTTGGCCGGATTTACTTTGGACTATGGCTACACCTTC.

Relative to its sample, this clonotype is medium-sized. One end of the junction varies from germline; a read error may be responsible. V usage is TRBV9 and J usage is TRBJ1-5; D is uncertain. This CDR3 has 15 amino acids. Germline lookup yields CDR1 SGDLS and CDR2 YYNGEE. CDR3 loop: CASSVGVVGNQPHHF. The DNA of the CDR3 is TGTGCCAGCAGCGTAGGAGTAGTGGGCAATCAGCCCCATCATTTT.

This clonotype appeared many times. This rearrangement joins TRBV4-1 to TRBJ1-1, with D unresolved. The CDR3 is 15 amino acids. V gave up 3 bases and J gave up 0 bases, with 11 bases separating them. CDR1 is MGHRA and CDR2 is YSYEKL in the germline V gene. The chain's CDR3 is CASSHHSRLNTEAFF. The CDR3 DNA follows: TGCGCCAGCAGCCATCACAGTAGGCTGAACACTGAAGCTTTCTTT.

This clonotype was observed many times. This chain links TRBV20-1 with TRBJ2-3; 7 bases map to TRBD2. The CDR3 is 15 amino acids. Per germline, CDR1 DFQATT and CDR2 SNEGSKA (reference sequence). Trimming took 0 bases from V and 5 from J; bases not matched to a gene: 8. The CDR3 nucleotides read TGCAGTGCTAGAGATGCGGGCGGGGGTCAAGATACGCAGTATTTT. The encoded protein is CSARDAGGGQDTQYF.

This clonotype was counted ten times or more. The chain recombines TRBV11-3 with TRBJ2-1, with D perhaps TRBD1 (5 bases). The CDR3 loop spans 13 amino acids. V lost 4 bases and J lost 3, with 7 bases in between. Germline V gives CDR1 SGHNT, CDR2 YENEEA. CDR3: CASSWTNYNEQFF. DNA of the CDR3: TGTGCCAGCAGCTGGACAAACTACAATGAGCAGTTCTTC.

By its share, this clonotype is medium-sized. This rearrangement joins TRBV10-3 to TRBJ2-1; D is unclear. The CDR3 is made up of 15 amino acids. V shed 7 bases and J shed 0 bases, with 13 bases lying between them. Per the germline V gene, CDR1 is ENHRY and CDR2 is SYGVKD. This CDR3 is CAIMSGQSSYNEQFF. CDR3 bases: TGTGCCATCATGTCTGGGCAGAGCTCCTACAATGAGCAGTTCTTC.

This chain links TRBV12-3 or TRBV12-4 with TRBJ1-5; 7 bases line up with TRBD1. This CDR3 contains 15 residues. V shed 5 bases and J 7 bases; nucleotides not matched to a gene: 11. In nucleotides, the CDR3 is TGTGCCAGCAGTCCAAGCGAGACAGGGAGACAGCCCCAGCATTTT. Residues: CASSPSETGRQPQHF.